Below, 17 T cell receptor beta chains from the same sample are listed, as sequenced in a study of post-analysis software for immune sequencing data (dated by TCRdb to 2015 to 2017). Library generation was performed with PCR. The instrument given in TCRdb is Illumina HiSeq 2500. To reduce PCR and sequencing biases, unique molecular identifiers were incorporated into the TCR beta cDNA libraries. TCRdb applied fastp at Q25 and MiXCR to the public reads, then kept only in-frame beta chains. Rows are unified per CDR3 protein, each entry keeping the most common DNA and genes. The table for this sample lists fewer than 550,000 distinct CDR3 sequences; approximately 31% of them were counted only once. Around 6.1% of the sample belongs to the ten largest clones. Summary of the overall study and its limitations: Roughly 5 TRBV segments, including TRBV5-6, TRBV5-1 and TRBV20-1, were significantly more frequent in patients than controls.

For these TCRs, the target antigens are not known. Input material: blood. Receptor source: a girl under 18 with multiple sclerosis.

This clonotype appeared a few times. The V and J genes are TRBV6-6 and TRBJ1-4, with 9 bases identical to TRBD1. The CDR3 runs 16 residues. Looked up from germline, CDR1 is MNHNY and CDR2 is SVGAGI (reference sequence). The V segment lost 0 bases and the J segment 8 bases; nucleotides outside the gene matches: 7. DNA of the CDR3: TGTGCCAGCAGTTACTCGCAGGGACAGGGCCCCGAAAAACTGTTTTTT. It translates to CASSYSQGQGPEKLFF.

The chain joins TRBV9 to TRBJ1-1, with TRBD1 matching over 8 bases. The J segment lost 1 base and the V segment lost 6 bases, leaving 14 bases of the junction unmatched. This CDR3 has 17 amino acids. Per germline, CDR1 SGDLS and CDR2 YYNGEE. CDR3 sequence reads: CASNAGGSGGQNTEAFF. CDR3 nucleotide sequence: TGTGCCAGCAACGCCGGAGGGTCAGGGGGCCAGAACACTGAAGCTTTCTTT. Filled out from reference TRBV9 and TRBJ1-1, the complete variable domain reads DSGVTQTPKHLITATGQRVTLRCSPRSGDLSVYWYQQSLDQGLQFLIQYYNGEERAKGNILERFSAQQFPDLHSELNLSSLELGDSALYFCASNAGGSGGQNTEAFFGQGTRLTVV.

This clonotype has more than one count but fewer than ten. The V and J genes are TRBV10-3 and TRBJ1-5, with D possibly being TRBD1 (5 bases). This CDR3 spans 17 amino acids. Germline V gives CDR1 ENHRY, CDR2 SYGVKD. Trimming removed 0 bases at V and 3 bases at J, with 15 bases between. The DNA of the CDR3 is TGTGCCATCAGTGAGTCGATTGGCCAGGGCGCCAATCAGCCCCAGCATTTT. This sequence encodes CAISESIGQGANQPQHF.

This clonotype has a handful of counts. The V call is TRBV3-1, the J call TRBJ2-5; unclear D gene. CDR1 is LGHDT, CDR2 YNNKEL, per germline (reference sequence). The length of the CDR3 is 14 residues. The V end was cut by 1 base, the J end by 4 bases, with 10 bases between. CDR3 bases: TGTGCCAGCAGCCAAGGACTGACGGCAGAGACCCAGTACTTC. Protein product: CASSQGLTAETQYF.

The CDR3 bases are TGTGCCAGCAGCTTAGGGTCCCTCCTTAATGAAAAACTGTTTTTT. Translating gives CASSLGSLLNEKLFF. This chain connects TRBV7-9 to TRBJ1-4; D remains ambiguous. Per germline, CDR1 SEHNR and CDR2 FQNEAQ (reference sequence). This CDR3 has 15 residues. The V and J ends lost 1 base and 4 bases respectively, with 10 bases between them.

V is TRBV5-1 and J is TRBJ2-7; unclear D gene. CDR3 length: 16 residues. The ends were cut back, 4 bases at V and 1 base at J, with 18 bases in the middle. Germline assignment: CDR1 SGHRS and CDR2 YFSETQ. The CDR3 loop reads CASSPRPRDGSYEQYF. CDR3 bases: TGCGCCAGCAGCCCCCGACCCCGAGATGGGTCCTACGAGCAGTACTTC.

A few counts support this clonotype. The rearrangement links TRBV9 to TRBJ2-7, with 10 positions matching TRBD1. The CDR3 covers 15 residues. V lost 4 bases, J lost 3 bases, and 7 bases stayed unmatched. Germline CDR1 reads SGDLS; CDR2 reads YYNGEE. CDR3 in amino acids: CASSTGQGHFYEQYF. DNA of the CDR3: TGTGCCAGCAGCACGGGACAGGGGCACTTCTACGAGCAGTACTTC.

The chain carries TRBV12-3 or TRBV12-4 and TRBJ1-6; 10 positions agree with TRBD1. The ends lost 7 bases at V and 8 bases at J; junction bases unmatched: 5. The CDR3 totals 14 residues. The CDR3 sequence is CASTTTGGDSPLHF. The CDR3 DNA reads as TGTGCCAGCACCACGACAGGGGGCGATTCACCCCTCCACTTT.

This clonotype has a handful of counts. The chain combines TRBV5-1 with TRBJ2-5; D is ambiguous. V dropped 1 base and J dropped 0 bases, with 10 bases sitting between them. There are 15 residues in the CDR3. Germline lookup yields CDR1 SGHRS and CDR2 YFSETQ. The CDR3, as DNA: TGCGCCAGCAGCTTGAGTGACAAGTACCAAGAGACCCAGTACTTC. Translation gives CASSLSDKYQETQYF.

The V and J genes are TRBV10-2 and TRBJ1-2, with a tentative D call TRBD1 (6 bases). Trimming removed 5 bases from V and 3 bases from J, with 16 bases in between. The CDR3 sequence is 15 residues long. Germline V CDR1 and CDR2: WSHSY, SAAADI. The CDR3 sequence is CASSNSGVVYYGYTF. CDR3 DNA: TGCGCCAGCAGTAACTCAGGGGTCGTCTACTATGGCTACACCTTC.

V is TRBV5-1 and J is TRBJ2-7; 7 nucleotides align to TRBD1. The CDR3 loop spans 15 amino acids. Looked up from germline, CDR1 is SGHRS and CDR2 is YFSETQ. J was trimmed by 2 bases and V by 1 base; bases with no gene match: 6. The CDR3: CASSLWQGETYEQYF. CDR3 DNA: TGCGCCAGCAGCTTGTGGCAGGGGGAAACCTACGAGCAGTACTTC.

The chain links TRBV20-1 to TRBJ2-5; D is tentatively TRBD1 or TRBD2 (5 bases each). CDR1 and CDR2 from the germline V gene are DFQATT and SNEGSKA (reference sequence). There are 16 residues in the CDR3. V lost 3 bases to trimming and J lost 2 bases, with 19 bases between them. As DNA, the CDR3 is TGCAGTGCTAGTCAGCTCGGGGATGACAGTCAAGAGACCCAGTACTTC. This encodes CSASQLGDDSQETQYF.

The chain joins TRBV29-1 to TRBJ2-5; the D is unclear. The germline V and J ends were trimmed by 7 bases and 5 bases, with 2 bases remaining between them. This CDR3 comprises 8 residues. Germline assignment: CDR1 SQVTM and CDR2 ANQGSEA. This chain's CDR3 is CSDETQYF. CDR3 in DNA: TGCAGCGATGAGACCCAGTACTTC.

The chain is built from TRBV5-1 and TRBJ1-2, with TRBD1 matching over 9 bases. J was trimmed by 3 bases and V by 4 bases; bases with no gene match: 4. The CDR3 runs 14 residues. Germline V lookup: CDR1 SGHRS, CDR2 YFSETQ. The chain's CDR3 is CASSTTGGDYGYTF. DNA of the CDR3: TGCGCCAGCAGCACGACAGGGGGGGACTATGGCTACACCTTC.

This clonotype has more than one count but fewer than ten. This sequence joins TRBV7-8 and TRBJ1-6, with D uncertain. The CDR3 spans 15 residues. Germline V CDR1 and CDR2: SGHVS, FQNEAQ. Trimming left V 5 bases short and J 0 bases short, with 8 bases between. CDR3 residues: CASSPQLSYNSPLHF. The CDR3 DNA is TGTGCCAGCAGCCCACAGCTCTCCTATAATTCACCCCTCCACTTT.

The V gene is TRBV20-1, the J gene TRBJ2-7, with 15 bases identical to TRBD2. CDR1 and CDR2 from the germline V gene are DFQATT and SNEGSKA (reference sequence). The V and J ends lost 6 bases and 3 bases, in that order; junction bases with no gene match: 3. The CDR3 spans 14 residues. CDR3 in DNA: TGCAGTGCACCGGGACTAGCGGGAGGCTACGAGCAGTACTTC. Amino acid sequence: CSAPGLAGGYEQYF.

The chain uses TRBV6-6 and TRBJ1-1, with D unresolved. CDR1 is MNHNY and CDR2 is SVGAGI in the germline V gene (reference sequence). Trimming removed 6 bases at V and 0 bases at J, with 17 bases between. CDR3 size: 16 residues. CDR3 in DNA: TGTGCCAGCAGGCATGCCAAGGTACTAATGAACACTGAAGCTTTCTTT. As protein: CASRHAKVLMNTEAFF.